This T cell receptor (beta chain) emerged from a study of cytomegalovirus exposure and HLA in healthy donors (dated by TCRdb to 2016 to 2017). Context from the whole study: A later analysis indicated that the roughly 130 validation repertoires were generated on the platform also employed for the 600 to 750 repertoires of the first cohort. The study was designed to test whether signatures of past pathogen exposure could be identified by cataloging public T cell receptors. Along with the approximately 700-subject first cohort, a separate validation cohort of about 110 different subjects was used. To predict cytomegalovirus infection status, the study brought together high-throughput TCR immunosequencing, statistical association of individual TCRs with disease status, and machine learning. The full study reports these points: In a later analysis, TCRs clustered in the first cohort were found to also tend to co-occur in the roughly 120 validation repertoires, with over 90% of cluster scores above 0. In vitro tests confirmed that a few of the cytomegalovirus-associated TCR beta chains recognize cytomegalovirus antigens. Most TCR sequences were seen in very few donors, while some public TCRs were found in many individuals. The study gave a list of more than 150 TCR beta chains associated with cytomegalovirus. In both the original and validation cohorts, the classifier was reported to diagnose cytomegalovirus status with high specificity and sensitivity. All 120 or so repertoires were used to score co-occurrence in the validation cohort in a later analysis, because that analysis had no HLA typing for the cohort. It was suggested by the authors that the approach could potentially be generalized to other disease states and immunological phenotypes.

The donors were included in the validation cohort of approximately 130 subjects, a group kept apart from the roughly 700-subject first cohort. The method was the immunoSEQ multiplex PCR assay. The original pipeline was this. To diagnose cytomegalovirus status from the catalog of TCR beta chain sequences, a statistical classification framework was built. The immuneACCESS repertoire file appears here via TCRdb, limited to in-frame rearrangements. These files lack a portion of the clones; in checked studies, under half of the deficit traces to unresolved V genes, and the cause of the others is not known. That table is the source of V, J and clone size, and D and trimming were worked out from the DNA. A total of 150,000 to 180,000 clones appear in this sample, 65% to 90% of them only once. The top ten constitute more than 20% of the sample. As concerns this clone: No antigen is known for it. No qualities accompany the bases; no much larger clone lies one base away.

V was cut back by 4 bases and J by 1 base, leaving a gap of 9 bases between them. As encoded in the germline V gene (reference sequence), CDR1 is SGHKS while CDR2 is YYEKEE. From the cysteine up to the phenylalanine, the CDR3 has a length of 13 residues. Kept here is only the CDR3 DNA, which spans 39 bases and is read in frame from base 1. Specimen: PBMCs. The clonotype originates from a man in his late teens or twenties in good health and CMV-seropositive. The V gene is TRBV5-5 and the J gene is TRBJ2-7; D gene: possibly TRBD1, on 6 matching bases. The nucleotide sequence reads TGTGCCAGCAGCCGGGACACTTCCTACGAGCAGTACTTC. This sequence encodes CASSRDTSYEQYF.